The clone carrying this TCR beta chain showed up just a few times. What it binds is unknown. Libraries for TCR beta were made by quantitative 5'-RACE with molecular barcodes. One entry per CDR3 protein, called by TCRdb with MiXCR from the 5' RACE reads. The sample contains around 250,000 distinct CDR3 sequences, about 10% of which appear only once. The CDR3 extends over 15 amino acids. The sample originates from a study of CD8 T cells in ankylosing spondylitis. The study, taken as a whole, reports: Within ankylosing spondylitis blood, a TCR beta motif made up of roughly eight highly homologous variants appeared to be characteristic.

Sequencing was performed on blood, either unsorted or a sorted T cell fraction (not recorded which). This sequence originates from a male donor with ankylosing spondylitis or in good health (not recorded which). The V and J genes are TRBV21-1 and TRBJ2-3; TRBD1, the table's D call, lacks a check against the DNA. TRBV21-1 is classified as a pseudogene. The CDR3 sequence: CASSKVGRATDTQYF. CDR3 bases: TGTGCCAGCAGCAAAGTGGGACGTGCCACAGATACGCAGTATTTT.